This T cell receptor (beta chain) was documented in a study of T cells after posttransplantation cyclophosphamide. General observations from the study: Donor CD8+ memory clones often dominated recipient blood repertoires at later times. Tissue-infiltrating T cells from skin or gut overlapped little with blood T cells. TRB clonality was highly associated with recipient CMV seropositivity and reactivation.

On the day of bone marrow donation, the related graft donor provided peripheral blood. CDR1 and CDR2 from the germline V gene are LNHNV and YYDKDF (reference sequence). The V and J ends lost 4 bases and 5 bases, in that order; junction bases with no gene match: 7. The CDR3 contains 14 residues. Method: immunoSEQ multiplex PCR; TCRdb's copy keeps in-frame clones and lacks some. The repertoire holds about 18,000 clones, with roughly 85% as singletons. Comments on this clone: The antigen is unknown.

This clonotype was sampled from a man aged 25 to 40 in good health and a related stem cell transplant donor. The sequencing sample was made of memory CD4+ T cells sorted from blood. The chain carries TRBV15 and TRBJ2-5, with 7 bases matching TRBD1. For the CDR3, the DNA is TGTGCCACCAGCAAAGGACAGGCTTCTGAGACCCAGTACTTC. Translated: CATSKGQASETQYF.